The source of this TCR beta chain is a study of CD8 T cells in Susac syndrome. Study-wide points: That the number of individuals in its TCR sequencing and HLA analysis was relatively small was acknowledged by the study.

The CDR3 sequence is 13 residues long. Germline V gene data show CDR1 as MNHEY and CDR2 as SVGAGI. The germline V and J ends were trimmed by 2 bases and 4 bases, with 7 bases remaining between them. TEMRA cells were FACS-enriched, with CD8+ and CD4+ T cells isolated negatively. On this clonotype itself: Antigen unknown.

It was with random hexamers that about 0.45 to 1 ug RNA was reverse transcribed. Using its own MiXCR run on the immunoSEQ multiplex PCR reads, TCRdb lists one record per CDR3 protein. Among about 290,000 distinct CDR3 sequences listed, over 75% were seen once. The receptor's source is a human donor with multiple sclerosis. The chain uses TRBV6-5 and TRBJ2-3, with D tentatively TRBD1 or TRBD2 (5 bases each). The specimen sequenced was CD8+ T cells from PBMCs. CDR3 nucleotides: TGTGCCAGCAGTTACCTGGGGGCAGATACGCAGTATTTT. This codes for CASSYLGADTQYF.